This T cell receptor beta chain was identified during a study of cytomegalovirus exposure and HLA in healthy donors. Study-level information: Tens of millions of unique TCRs from HLA-typed donors made up an early data release.

Both 60 Vbeta primers and 13 Jbeta primers went into the PCR. Data came from immunoSEQ multiplex PCR; TCRdb stores just in-frame clones and leaves some out. The sample carries 55,000 to 70,000 clones, around three quarters recorded once. The CDR3 has 16 amino acids. Germline CDR1 is GTSNPN and CDR2 is SVGIG (reference sequence). Trimming took 5 bases from V and 0 from J, leaving 17 bases between them. The sequenced sample consisted of PBMCs. The source is a man between 18 and 35 years old in good health and CMV-seropositive. The rearrangement links TRBV30 to TRBJ1-3; D is undetermined. The CDR3 protein is CAWAFRSGFSGNTIYF. The DNA for the CDR3 is TGTGCCTGGGCGTTCCGCTCAGGTTTCTCTGGAAACACCATATATTTT. Full variable domain (outside the CDR3, taken from reference TRBV30 and TRBJ1-3): SQTIHQWPATLVQPVGSPLSLECTVEGTSNPNLYWYRQAAGRGLQLLFYSVGIGQISSEVPQNLSASRPQDRQFILSSKKLLLSDSGFYLCAWAFRSGFSGNTIYFGEGSWLTVV.